A single sample gave rise to the 20 T cell receptor beta chains below, sequenced in a study of blood T cell repertoires in COVID-19. Clones were read by immunoSEQ multiplex PCR, and TCRdb kept only the in-frame ones, dropping some. The data show some 190,000 clones, with approximately 85% seen just once and 9.5% to 13% held by the top ten. The sequencing sample was made of peripheral blood. The receptors here all came from a human donor with active or convalescent COVID-19. The donor label of this sample is uncertain.

The gene calls are TRBV27 and TRBJ1-2; a weak D match, TRBD1 (6 bases). The V gene's germline CDR1 is MNHEY and CDR2 SMNVEV (reference sequence). Trimming took off 6 bases at V and 4 bases at J, with 18 bases between the two ends. CDR3 length: 15 residues. In DNA form, the CDR3 reads TGTGCCAGCAGCGGCGAGACAGGTGCCCTCTATGGCTACACCTTC. It codes for CASSGETGALYGYTF.

This clone was picked up a small number of times. The chain uses TRBV27 and TRBJ1-1; the D gene is possibly TRBD1 (6 bases). Trimming left V 3 bases short and J 11 bases short, with 16 bases between. CDR1 is MNHEY and CDR2 is SMNVEV in the germline V gene (reference sequence). This CDR3 is 13 amino acids long. CDR3 sequence: CASSFGRGDPAFF. DNA of the CDR3: TGTGCCAGCAGTTTCGGCAGGGGAGACCCGGCTTTCTTT.

V is TRBV6-5 and J is TRBJ1-2; D is unclear. The CDR3 runs 13 residues. V lost 5 bases and J 2 bases, leaving 9 bases between the germline ends. Looked up from germline, CDR1 is MNHEY and CDR2 is SVGAGI. In DNA form, the CDR3 reads TGTGCCAGCAGTCGACACGGAAACTATGGCTACACCTTC. It codes for CASSRHGNYGYTF.

The gene calls are TRBV6-5 and TRBJ2-2, with D possibly matching TRBD2 (6 bases). This CDR3 region has 14 residues. Trimming removed 6 bases at V and 0 bases at J, with 8 bases between. CDR1 and CDR2 from the germline V gene are MNHEY and SVGAGI. The CDR3 here is CASRGGPNTGELFF. In nucleotides, the CDR3 is TGTGCCAGCAGGGGGGGACCGAACACCGGGGAGCTGTTTTTT.

This chain joins TRBV4-1 and TRBJ1-1, with 9 bases that match TRBD1. The CDR3 spans 16 residues. CDR1 is MGHRA, CDR2 YSYEKL, per germline. V shed 3 bases and J 6 bases; nucleotides not matched to a gene: 11. CDR3 nucleotide sequence: TGCGCCAGCAGCCATGTAACCGGGACAGGGAGGCCTGAAGCTTTCTTT. It yields the protein CASSHVTGTGRPEAFF.

The rearrangement links TRBV19 to TRBJ2-7, with TRBD2 identical over 9 bases. The CDR3 is made up of 15 amino acids. V gave up 3 bases and J gave up 3 bases; unmatched junction bases: 6. Germline CDR1 LNHDA, CDR2 SQIVND (reference sequence). CDR3 residues: CASSIPGTSFYEQYF. Here the CDR3 DNA reads TGTGCCAGTAGTATCCCCGGGACTAGCTTCTACGAGCAGTACTTC.

This clone has ten or more counts. The chain recombines TRBV7-6 with TRBJ2-7; TRBD1 agrees at 7 bases. V gave up 1 base and J gave up 3 bases; unmatched junction bases: 6. The CDR3 contains 15 residues. The V gene's germline CDR1 is SGHVS and CDR2 FNYEAQ. The CDR3, as DNA: TGTGCCAGCAGCTTAGACAGGGGTACGGTCTACGAGCAGTACTTC. As protein: CASSLDRGTVYEQYF.

The sample holds one count of this clone. The rearrangement joins TRBV18 to TRBJ2-1; TRBD2 matches 13 bases. Germline lookup yields CDR1 KGHSH and CDR2 LQKENI. CDR3 length: 18 residues. Trimming cost V 3 bases and J 2 bases; bases outside gene matches: 7. CDR3 coding DNA: TGTGCCAGCTCACCCGGACTAGCGGGAGTCATCACCTACAATGAGCAGTTCTTC. It specifies CASSPGLAGVITYNEQFF.

V gene TRBV14 combines with J gene TRBJ2-3; D unresolved. Germline V gene sequence: CDR1 SGHDN, CDR2 FVKESK. Trimming pared 1 base from V and 8 bases from J, leaving 7 bases between. The CDR3 loop spans 12 amino acids. This CDR3 is CASSQGRGTQYF. The DNA of the CDR3 is TGTGCCAGCAGCCAAGGACGAGGTACGCAGTATTTT.

This clone was seen just once. The chain recombines TRBV30 with TRBJ2-5; TRBD2 is a possible D gene (5 bases). The CDR3 runs to 15 residues. The V end was cut by 0 bases, the J end by 3 bases, with 14 bases between. The germline CDR1 and CDR2 sequences are GTSNPN and SVGIG (reference sequence). Here the CDR3 DNA reads TGTGCCTGGAGTGTCCGACCGAACGGGGAAGAGACCCAGTACTTC. Its translation: CAWSVRPNGEETQYF.

This clone was recorded a few times. J is TRBJ2-2 and V is TRBV5-1, with D possibly TRBD1 on 5 matching bases. Germline V lookup: CDR1 SGHRS, CDR2 YFSETQ. CDR3 length: 16 residues. The V and J ends lost 3 bases and 4 bases respectively, with 16 bases between them. CDR3 region: CASSSRQLRGTGELFF. DNA of the CDR3: TGCGCCAGCAGCTCACGACAGCTCCGTGGCACCGGGGAGCTGTTTTTT.

This clone has a single count. This chain links TRBV5-1 with TRBJ2-1; 7 bases fit TRBD1. Germline V lookup: CDR1 SGHRS, CDR2 YFSETQ. V was clipped by 4 bases and J by 1 base; unmatched bases: 5. CDR3 length equals 15 residues. The CDR3 reads CASSRETGSYNEQFF. CDR3 bases: TGCGCCAGCAGCAGAGAGACAGGGTCCTACAATGAGCAGTTCTTC.

The V gene is TRBV29-1, the J gene TRBJ2-7; 10 nucleotides align to TRBD1. Germline trimming cut 7 bases from V and 4 bases from J; bases unmatched to any gene: 4. From germline, CDR1 is SQVTM and CDR2 ANQGSEA. The CDR3 extends over 12 amino acids. CDR3 sequence (DNA): TGCAGCGCAGGGGACAGGGGTTACGAGCAGTACTTC. Translating it yields CSAGDRGYEQYF.

The V gene is TRBV25-1, the J gene TRBJ1-4; 9 nucleotides match TRBD1. The CDR3 is 16 residues long. Germline values: CDR1 MGHDK, CDR2 SYGVNS. The ends lost 6 bases at V and 8 bases at J; junction bases unmatched: 13. The CDR3 sequence: CASSPARGQGLEKLFF. The CDR3 bases are TGTGCCAGCAGCCCCGCTAGGGGACAGGGCCTCGAAAAACTGTTTTTT.

The chain carries TRBV10-3 and TRBJ2-7; 7 nucleotides match TRBD2. Germline trimming cut 0 bases from V and 7 bases from J; bases unmatched to any gene: 9. The CDR3 covers 15 residues. Per the germline V gene, CDR1 is ENHRY and CDR2 is SYGVKD. In nucleotides, the CDR3 is TGTGCCATCAGTGAGTCTCGAGCGGGACCCTTTGAGCAGTACTTC. This translates into CAISESRAGPFEQYF.

The chain employs TRBV19 and TRBJ1-2; weak D call: TRBD1 (5 bases). Germline V gene lookup returns CDR1 LNHDA and CDR2 SQIVND (reference sequence). The germline V and J ends were trimmed by 3 bases and 2 bases, with 13 bases remaining between them. The CDR3 extends over 15 amino acids. The CDR3: CASSIVGGANYGYTF. The CDR3, as DNA: TGTGCCAGTAGTATCGTGGGAGGGGCCAACTATGGCTACACCTTC.

This clone was seen many times. This sample also contains other DNA sequences that code for the same CDR3. DNA of the CDR3: TGTGCCAGCAGGACAATAGCGGGTGGGAACACCGGGGAGCTGTTTTTT. The encoded protein is CASRTIAGGNTGELFF. This chain uses TRBV28 with TRBJ2-2, with 7 positions matching TRBD2. The CDR3 contains 16 residues. Germline CDR1 and CDR2: MDHEN and SYDVKM. Losses at the gene ends were 6 bases for V and 1 base for J; bases not matched to a gene: 8.

This chain connects TRBV20-1 to TRBJ1-1, with unresolved D. The CDR3 totals 11 residues. Per germline, CDR1 DFQATT and CDR2 SNEGSKA (reference sequence). V lost 3 bases to trimming and J lost 11 bases, with 13 bases between them. The CDR3 region is CSASLEPRAFF. Written as DNA, the CDR3 is TGCAGTGCTAGCCTGGAGCCCCGGGCTTTCTTT.

This sequence joins TRBV2 and TRBJ1-1, with 9 nucleotides matching TRBD1. CDR3 size: 17 residues. Germline loops: CDR1 SNHLY, CDR2 FYNNEI. V gave up 4 bases and J gave up 0 bases; unmatched junction bases: 9. CDR3 coding DNA: TGTGCCAGCAGTGGGATGACAGGGGGTGCCATGAACACTGAAGCTTTCTTT. Its translation: CASSGMTGGAMNTEAFF.

The chain links TRBV9 to TRBJ2-1; D is unresolved. This CDR3 region has 14 residues. Trimming left V 0 bases short and J 5 bases short, with 9 bases between. Germline CDR1 and CDR2: SGDLS and YYNGEE. CDR3 sequence: CASSVGTSHNEQFF. In DNA form, the CDR3 reads TGTGCCAGCAGCGTAGGCACTTCCCACAATGAGCAGTTCTTC. The full variable domain, completed using reference TRBV9 and TRBJ2-1, is DSGVTQTPKHLITATGQRVTLRCSPRSGDLSVYWYQQSLDQGLQFLIQYYNGEERAKGNILERFSAQQFPDLHSELNLSSLELGDSALYFCASSVGTSHNEQFFGPGTRLTVL.